Each of the 10 T cell receptor beta chains below was sequenced from the same sample in a study of T cell repertoires in cytomegalovirus infection. TCRdb re-analysed the reads in MiXCR, keeping a single row per CDR3 protein. This sample yields 250,000 to 350,000 distinct CDR3 sequences, of which about 25% are seen a single time; approximately 14% belongs to the top ten. The specimen sequenced was PBMCs. These receptors were obtained from a human donor in good health (CMV status not recorded). Some clones in this sample may be carry-over from other donors' samples.

For this clonotype: The junction differs from germline at one of its ends, possibly a read error. This sequence joins TRBV5-3 and TRBJ2-2; TRBD2 is a possible D gene (6 bases). TRBV5-3 is placed among ORFs of uncertain function. The CDR3 has 15 amino acids. The CDR3 DNA sequence: TGTGCCAGCAGCTTTCGAGCGGGGAACACCGGGGAGCTGTTTTTT. Its protein is CASSFRAGNTGELFF.

The V call is TRBV7-2, the J call TRBJ2-1; 8 bases agree with TRBD2. CDR3 length: 18 amino acids. Trimming took 3 bases from V and 0 from J; bases not matched to a gene: 10. CDR1 SGHTA and CDR2 FQGNSA come from the germline V gene. The CDR3 sequence: CASSFREGLPYSYNEQFF. The CDR3, as DNA: TGTGCCAGCAGCTTTCGGGAGGGTTTACCTTACTCCTACAATGAGCAGTTCTTC.

This clonotype was seen only a few times. V is TRBV6-5 and J is TRBJ2-4; D is perhaps TRBD2 (5 bases). V dropped 5 bases and J dropped 6 bases, with 17 bases sitting between them. Germline values: CDR1 MNHEY, CDR2 SVGAGI. The CDR3 is 15 amino acids. The CDR3 sequence: CASSPPGSAVNIQYF. The CDR3 DNA reads TGTGCCAGCAGTCCGCCGGGAAGCGCCGTAAACATTCAGTACTTC.

This clonotype was observed many times. This sequence joins TRBV7-8 and TRBJ2-2; no firm D call. The CDR3 totals 14 residues. Trimming cost V 5 bases and J 3 bases, with 10 bases left between them. Germline V gives CDR1 SGHVS, CDR2 FQNEAQ. This CDR3 is CASSDKHHTGELFF. The CDR3 nucleotides read TGTGCCAGCAGCGATAAACATCACACCGGGGAGCTGTTTTTT.

This clonotype was counted many times. The chain carries TRBV7-2 and TRBJ2-7; no reliable D call. Germline CDR1 and CDR2: SGHTA and FQGNSA. The CDR3 has 15 amino acids. The V gene lost 2 bases and the J gene lost 2 bases, with 13 bases spanning the gap. The CDR3 DNA sequence: TGTGCCAGCAGCTTATTCTGGGCTACCCCCTACGAGCAGTACTTC. This gives the protein CASSLFWATPYEQYF.

This chain links TRBV10-3 with TRBJ2-1, with 9 bases that match TRBD1. The CDR3 length is 15 residues. Trimming removed 5 bases from V and 8 bases from J; junction bases left unmatched: 10. CDR1 and CDR2 (germline): ENHRY, SYGVKD. The chain's CDR3 is CAISYPGQGIDEQFF. The CDR3 bases are TGTGCCATCAGTTACCCGGGACAGGGTATCGATGAGCAGTTCTTC.

This clonotype was found many times. The V and J genes are TRBV7-2 and TRBJ2-5; the match to TRBD2 covers 14 bases. CDR1 is SGHTA, CDR2 FQGNSA, per germline. This CDR3 spans 16 amino acids. V was clipped by 5 bases and J by 1 base; unmatched bases: 3. This CDR3 is CASSRLAGGGQETQYF. The CDR3, as DNA: TGTGCCAGCAGCCGACTAGCGGGAGGGGGCCAAGAGACCCAGTACTTC.

The rearrangement joins TRBV20-1 to TRBJ1-1; D not resolved. Germline CDR1 and CDR2: DFQATT and SNEGSKA (reference sequence). The V and J ends lost 2 bases and 0 bases respectively, with 7 bases between them. The CDR3 is 13 residues long. This CDR3 reads CSARRPLNTEAFF. The CDR3 nucleotides are TGCAGTGCTAGACGGCCCCTGAACACTGAAGCTTTCTTT.

This clonotype was seen ten or more times. The chain is built from TRBV7-8 and TRBJ2-7; 10 bases are shared with TRBD1. This CDR3 is 15 amino acids long. The germline V gene has CDR1 SGHVS and CDR2 FQNEAQ. Trimming at V came to 2 bases and at J to 3 bases, leaving 4 bases not matched to a gene. CDR3 sequence (DNA): TGTGCCAGCAGCTTACCTCGGGACAGGGGCTACGAGCAGTACTTC. This translates into CASSLPRDRGYEQYF.

The CDR3 here is CASSADRAHEQYF. The CDR3 coding sequence is TGTGCCAGCAGCGCGGACAGGGCCCACGAGCAGTACTTC. The chain has TRBV5-6 and TRBJ2-7, with 8 bases aligning to TRBD1. This CDR3 region has 13 residues. Germline values: CDR1 SGHDT, CDR2 YYEEEE. With 4 bases clipped from V and 5 bases from J, the junction kept 5 bases outside the gene matches.